The 7 T cell receptor beta chains below were found in one sample sequenced in a study of PD-1 blockade in classical Hodgkin lymphoma. This table comes from immunoSEQ multiplex PCR, and its TCRdb copy is limited to in-frame clones, with some not included. Of some 100,000 clones in the sample, 85% to 95% are singletons; the top ten hold around 2%. As to time point: cycle 4 day 1 (C4D1), after around six weeks of nivolumab. Every patient had relapsed following autologous stem cell transplantation, and cohorts differed in brentuximab vedotin exposure. The source material was peripheral blood mononuclear cells (PBMCs), sampled before the fourth cycle of nivolumab. These receptors came from a human donor with classical Hodgkin lymphoma.

The chain is built from TRBV6-1 and TRBJ2-5; 7 bases fit TRBD1. The CDR3 contains 16 residues. CDR1 MNHNS and CDR2 SASEGT come from the germline V gene. The V gene end was trimmed by 2 bases and the J gene end by 0 bases; junction bases not matched to a gene: 6. The CDR3: CASSEPRRGYQETQYF. CDR3 DNA: TGTGCCAGCAGTGAACCGCGCAGGGGGTACCAAGAGACCCAGTACTTC.

Only one count was recorded for this clone. This chain joins TRBV10-3 and TRBJ2-1; maybe TRBD2 (5 bases). The CDR3 is 11 residues long. The V gene lost 10 bases and the J gene lost 6 bases, with 10 bases spanning the gap. The germline gives CDR1 ENHRY, CDR2 SYGVKD. Written as DNA, the CDR3 is TGTGCCACCCTAACTAGCAATGAGCAGTTCTTC. Amino acids: CATLTSNEQFF.

This chain uses TRBV9 with TRBJ1-3; perhaps TRBD1 as D (5 bases). V was clipped by 0 bases and J by 3 bases, with 10 bases between them. The CDR3 has 15 residues. Germline CDR1 and CDR2: SGDLS and YYNGEE. The CDR3 coding sequence is TGTGCCAGCAGCGTAGACGCAGGGCGTGGAAACACCATATATTTT. Protein: CASSVDAGRGNTIYF.

The chain is built from TRBV5-4 and TRBJ2-3; 11 bases are shared with TRBD2. Germline assignment: CDR1 SGHNT and CDR2 YYREEE (reference sequence). With V trimmed by 5 bases and J by 4 bases, 6 bases remained unmatched. This CDR3 contains 15 residues. The CDR3 DNA follows: TGTGCCAGCAGTCCGACTAGCGGGAACGCAGATACGCAGTATTTT. Its protein product is CASSPTSGNADTQYF.

CDR3 in DNA: TGTGCCAGCAGCCGGGACCGTGAAGCTTTCTTT. Translation gives CASSRDREAFF. This chain joins TRBV7-9 and TRBJ1-1, with TRBD1 as a possible D gene (5 bases). CDR3 length equals 11 residues. V lost 5 bases, J lost 7 bases, and 8 bases lay in between. Germline V gene sequence: CDR1 SEHNR, CDR2 FQNEAQ (reference sequence).

The chain has TRBV6-5 and TRBJ1-6, with D maybe TRBD1 (5 bases). V gave up 3 bases and J gave up 5 bases, with 14 bases separating them. Germline V gene data show CDR1 as MNHEY and CDR2 as SVGAGI. The CDR3 is 16 amino acids. Here the CDR3 reads CASSYARGSNNSPLHF. The CDR3 DNA follows: TGTGCCAGCAGTTATGCAAGGGGCTCGAATAATTCACCCCTCCACTTT.

The chain is built from TRBV27 and TRBJ2-1; 13 nucleotides agree with TRBD2. The trim removed 6 bases at V and 9 bases at J, leaving 14 bases unmatched. The CDR3 consists of 17 residues. Germline CDR1 reads MNHEY; CDR2 reads SMNVEV (reference sequence). The CDR3: CASRRTSGSPSNGEQFF. The DNA of the CDR3 is TGTGCCAGCAGGAGGACTAGCGGGAGTCCATCTAATGGTGAGCAGTTCTTC.